This TCR beta chain appears in the sequencing data of a study of regulatory T cells in long-lasting Graves disease. Turning to the study itself: Antithyroid drugs had been taken by newly diagnosed Graves' patients for under 3 months.

Building of the TCR beta libraries involved iRepertoire HTBI primers and Arm-PCR of CDR3 regions. Using its own MiXCR run on the multiplex PCR reads, TCRdb lists one record per CDR3 protein. Found here are under 700,000 distinct CDR3 sequences, 15% to 20% of them singletons; the top ten hold approximately 25%. CDR1 is SEHNR, CDR2 FQNEAQ, per germline (reference sequence). V trimming: 4 bases; J trimming: 10 bases; junction bases outside the gene matches: 7. This CDR3 is 13 amino acids long. Regarding time point: newly diagnosed GD, antithyroid drugs for less than 3 months. The TCR library was made from RNA that had been extracted from PBMCs in TRIzol. Graves' disease diagnosis relied on American Thyroid Association guidelines. This same sample was also part of a study on T cells in Graves' hyperthyroidism and ophthalmopathy.

The material was peripheral blood mononuclear cells (PBMCs), obtained at new diagnosis, from a patient treated with antithyroid drugs. The gene calls are TRBV7-9 and TRBJ2-1, with 7 bases identical to TRBD1. The sequence was obtained from a woman aged 35-65 years with Graves disease. The CDR3 loop reads CASSSQTGREQFF. CDR3 DNA: TGTGCCAGCAGCTCCCAGACAGGGCGAGAGCAGTTCTTC.